The T cell receptor beta chain under discussion was sequenced for a study of CD8 T cells in Susac syndrome. RNA amounts of about 0.5 to 1 ug underwent reverse transcription with random hexamers. TCRdb independently ran MiXCR on the immunoSEQ multiplex PCR reads; one entry per CDR3 protein. The sample includes more than 65,000 distinct CDR3 sequences, 95% of them seen just once. Trimming took off 2 bases at V and 3 bases at J, with 16 bases between the two ends. There are 16 residues in the CDR3. CDR1 and CDR2 (germline): ENHRY, SYGVKD. The source is a human donor in good health. The J gene is TRBJ1-2, the V gene TRBV10-3, with a weak D call TRBD1 (5 bases). Specimen: CD8+ T cells from PBMCs. The CDR3 sequence: CAISEEQAGSHYGYTF. Written as DNA, the CDR3 is TGTGCCATCAGTGAGGAACAGGCAGGGAGTCACTATGGCTACACCTTC.